This T cell receptor beta chain originates from a study of blood T cell repertoires in COVID-19. Looking at the study overall: The analysed material was cDNA or gDNA that came from T cells, B-cell-depleted T cells, or PBMCs.

Per germline, CDR1 SGHNT and CDR2 YYREEE (reference sequence). V dropped 4 bases and J dropped 0 bases, with 7 bases sitting between them. CDR3 size: 13 residues. Study processing details: Nucleated cell counts were estimated from reference gene primer amplification. Clones were read by immunoSEQ multiplex PCR, and TCRdb kept only the in-frame ones, dropping some. The V and J calls and clone size are taken from that table; D and trimming were inferred from the DNA. The sample gives approximately 54,000 clones, more than 70% of which show up once; about 15% is in the top ten. This TCR was sampled from a human donor in a cohort sampled during active COVID-19. Sequencing input: peripheral blood. The chain uses TRBV5-4 and TRBJ2-5; weak D call: TRBD1 (6 bases). The CDR3 coding sequence is TGTGCCAGCAGCCGGACAGACCAAGAGACCCAGTACTTC. This encodes CASSRTDQETQYF.